The 16 T cell receptor beta chains listed next were all sequenced from one sample in a study of cytomegalovirus exposure and HLA in healthy donors. Primers included in the PCR were 60 Vbeta and 13 Jbeta primers. Generated by immunoSEQ multiplex PCR, the TCRdb table keeps only in-frame clones and is missing some. This sample yields approximately 80,000 clones, of which less than 85% are seen a single time; 3.5% to 5% belongs to the top ten. The sample comprised PBMCs. The receptor source for this set is a man in his fifties or sixties in good health and CMV-seronegative.

This rearrangement joins TRBV19 to TRBJ1-1; TRBD1 agrees at 8 bases. The CDR3 totals 15 residues. Germline lookup yields CDR1 LNHDA and CDR2 SQIVND (reference sequence). V lost 5 bases to trimming and J lost 3 bases; unmatched junction nucleotides: 8. The CDR3 here is CASSRGRGRDTEAFF. Written as DNA, the CDR3 is TGTGCCAGTAGTCGGGGCAGGGGGCGGGACACTGAAGCTTTCTTT.

This sequence joins TRBV9 and TRBJ1-6; 7 nucleotides agree with TRBD1. The V gene end was trimmed by 0 bases and the J gene end by 7 bases; junction bases not matched to a gene: 10. The CDR3 is 17 residues long. Germline V gives CDR1 SGDLS, CDR2 YYNGEE. CDR3 nucleotides: TGTGCCAGCAGCGTAGCGGGTTTGTCAGGGGGGAATTCACCCCTCCACTTT. This encodes CASSVAGLSGGNSPLHF.

This clone was counted only a few times. The chain employs TRBV11-3 and TRBJ2-5; the D gene is possibly TRBD1 (5 bases). This CDR3 is 15 amino acids long. CDR1 and CDR2 (germline): SGHNT, YENEEA. Trimming took 5 bases from V and 4 from J, leaving 17 bases between them. CDR3 loop: CASSHGAATGETQYF. The CDR3 DNA sequence: TGTGCCAGCAGCCATGGGGCCGCCACTGGAGAGACCCAGTACTTC.

V and J are TRBV9 and TRBJ2-3; 10 positions agree with TRBD2. The CDR3 has 16 residues. Germline V gives CDR1 SGDLS, CDR2 YYNGEE. The trim removed 3 bases at V and 3 bases at J, leaving 7 bases unmatched. The CDR3 sequence: CASSADTSGVTDTQYF. As DNA, the CDR3 is TGTGCCAGCAGCGCCGATACTAGCGGGGTGACAGATACGCAGTATTTT.

This rearrangement joins TRBV2 to TRBJ2-3; possibly TRBD1 for D (6 bases). Germline values: CDR1 SNHLY, CDR2 FYNNEI. The CDR3 is made up of 15 amino acids. With 6 bases removed from V and 4 bases from J, the gap between germline ends came to 17 bases. Here the CDR3 DNA reads TGTGCCAGCAGAAATGACAGGCTTGGGGCAGATACGCAGTATTTT. This encodes CASRNDRLGADTQYF.

This rearrangement joins TRBV9 to TRBJ2-7; possible D gene TRBD1, 6 bases. This CDR3 is built from 14 residues. V was shortened by 0 bases and J by 2 bases, with 9 bases between the two germline ends. Germline assignment: CDR1 SGDLS and CDR2 YYNGEE. DNA for the CDR3: TGTGCCAGCAGCGTAGGGGGGCTTCCCTACGAGCAGTACTTC. It is translated as CASSVGGLPYEQYF. The variable domain in full, completed from reference TRBV9 and TRBJ2-7, reads DSGVTQTPKHLITATGQRVTLRCSPRSGDLSVYWYQQSLDQGLQFLIQYYNGEERAKGNILERFSAQQFPDLHSELNLSSLELGDSALYFCASSVGGLPYEQYFGPGTRLTVT.

The CDR3 DNA reads as TGTGCCAGCAGCTCATCGCGGATCCACGAGCAGTACTTC. Protein sequence: CASSSSRIHEQYF. This rearrangement joins TRBV11-2 to TRBJ2-7; no firm D call. The CDR3 runs to 13 residues. The V gene's germline CDR1 is SGHAT and CDR2 FQNNGV. V shed 4 bases and J shed 5 bases, with 12 bases lying between them.

In DNA form, the CDR3 reads TGTGCCAGCAGCTTTTGGACAGGGGAGGGAAAACTGTTTTTT. Protein sequence: CASSFWTGEGKLFF. V gene TRBV7-9 combines with J gene TRBJ1-4; 9 positions match TRBD1. With V trimmed by 3 bases and J by 10 bases, 6 bases remained unmatched. CDR1 and CDR2 from the germline V gene are SEHNR and FQNEAQ (reference sequence). The CDR3 is 14 amino acids.

This rearrangement joins TRBV27 to TRBJ2-1; 8 bases fit TRBD1. Germline trimming cut 6 bases from V and 2 bases from J; bases unmatched to any gene: 6. CDR3 size: 15 residues. Germline CDR1 is MNHEY and CDR2 is SMNVEV (reference sequence). The CDR3 loop is CASRLDRDTYNEQFF. The CDR3 DNA reads as TGTGCCAGCAGGCTGGACAGGGACACCTACAATGAGCAGTTCTTC.

The chain combines TRBV6-4 with TRBJ2-3; the match to TRBD1 covers 10 bases. This CDR3 has 15 residues. V gave up 8 bases and J gave up 2 bases; unmatched junction bases: 7. The germline V gene has CDR1 MRHNA and CDR2 SNTAGT. In DNA form, the CDR3 reads TGTGCCAGCGGCGCCGGGACAGGGGACACAGATACGCAGTATTTT. It is translated as CASGAGTGDTDTQYF.

This clone has only a few counts. V is TRBV6-5 and J is TRBJ1-6; D is unclear. The CDR3 is made up of 12 amino acids. The V gene's germline CDR1 is MNHEY and CDR2 SVGAGI. V lost 0 bases and J lost 12, with 6 bases in between. In DNA, the CDR3 is TGTGCCAGCAGTTACTCCTCAGGACCCCTCCACTTT. This codes for CASSYSSGPLHF.

V gene TRBV6-1 combines with J gene TRBJ1-4; D unresolved. The CDR3 contains 15 residues. The V end was cut by 0 bases, the J end by 10 bases, with 15 bases between. The germline gives CDR1 MNHNS, CDR2 SASEGT. The CDR3 nucleotides read TGTGCCAGCAGTGAAGCAAGAAGACCGAGCGGAAAACTGTTTTTT. Its protein is CASSEARRPSGKLFF.

The V call is TRBV4-1, the J call TRBJ1-5; TRBD1 matches 9 bases. The CDR3 runs to 15 residues. CDR1 is MGHRA and CDR2 is YSYEKL in the germline V gene. With V trimmed by 4 bases and J by 0 bases, 1 base remained unmatched. CDR3 amino acids: CASSPQGASNQPQHF. CDR3 coding DNA: TGCGCCAGCAGCCCACAGGGGGCTAGCAATCAGCCCCAGCATTTT.

This chain joins TRBV2 and TRBJ1-2; tentative D call: TRBD1 (6 bases). This CDR3 region has 13 residues. V was trimmed by 1 base and J by 5 bases, leaving 8 bases between them. Per germline, CDR1 SNHLY and CDR2 FYNNEI. CDR3 amino acids: CASSEVRGYGYTF. CDR3 coding DNA: TGTGCCAGCAGTGAAGTCAGGGGTTATGGCTACACCTTC.

The chain joins TRBV9 to TRBJ2-7; D call uncertain. Trimming removed 2 bases at V and 0 bases at J, with 12 bases between. The CDR3 covers 15 residues. Germline-derived CDR1 and CDR2 are SGDLS and YYNGEE. The CDR3 here is CASSVTHSGSYEQYF. As DNA, the CDR3 is TGTGCCAGCAGCGTTACCCACTCTGGCTCCTACGAGCAGTACTTC.

The chain joins TRBV27 to TRBJ2-1; 10 nucleotides line up with TRBD2. The CDR3 loop spans 17 amino acids. Germline assignment: CDR1 MNHEY and CDR2 SMNVEV (reference sequence). V trimming: 5 bases; J trimming: 2 bases; junction bases outside the gene matches: 9. The CDR3 spells CASSGGAGGPAYNEQFF. The CDR3 nucleotides are TGTGCCAGCAGTGGGGGAGCGGGGGGGCCGGCCTACAATGAGCAGTTCTTC.